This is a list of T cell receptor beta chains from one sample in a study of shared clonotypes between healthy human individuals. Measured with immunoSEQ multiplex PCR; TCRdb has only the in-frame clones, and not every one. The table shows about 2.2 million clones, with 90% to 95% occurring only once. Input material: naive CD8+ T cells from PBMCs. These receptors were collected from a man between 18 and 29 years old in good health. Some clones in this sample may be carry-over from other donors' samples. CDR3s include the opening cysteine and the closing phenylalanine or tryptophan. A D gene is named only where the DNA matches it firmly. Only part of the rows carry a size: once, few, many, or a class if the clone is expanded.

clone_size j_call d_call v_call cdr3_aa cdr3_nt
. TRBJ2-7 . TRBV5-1 CASSLEGGIYEQYF TGCGCCAGCAGCTTAGAGGGGGGGATCTACGAGCAGTACTTC
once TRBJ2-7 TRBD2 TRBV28 CASSLGLAGVGYEQYF TGTGCCAGCAGCCTAGGGCTAGCGGGAGTAGGCTACGAGCAGTACTTC
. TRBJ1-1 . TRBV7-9 CASSRTNTEAFF TGTGCCAGCAGCCGGACGAACACTGAAGCTTTCTTT
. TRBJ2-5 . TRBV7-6 CASSLVTGLGQETQYF TGTGCCAGCAGCTTAGTTACTGGGTTGGGCCAAGAGACCCAGTACTTC
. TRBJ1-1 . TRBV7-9 CASSRAGETEAFF TGTGCCAGCAGTCGGGCAGGGGAAACTGAAGCTTTCTTT
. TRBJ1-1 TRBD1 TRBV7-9 CAETARGVPEAFF TGTGCCGAAACGGCCAGGGGGGTGCCTGAAGCTTTCTTT
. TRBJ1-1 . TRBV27 CASRYNPTGTNTEAFF TGTGCCAGCAGATACAACCCCACAGGGACGAACACTGAAGCTTTCTTT
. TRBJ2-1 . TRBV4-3 CASSPEGGPSYNEQFF TGCGCCAGCAGCCCCGAGGGGGGTCCCTCCTACAATGAGCAGTTCTTC
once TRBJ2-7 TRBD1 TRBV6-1 CASSALTGVHEQYF TGTGCCAGCAGTGCCCTCACAGGGGTCCACGAGCAGTACTTC
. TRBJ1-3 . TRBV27 CASSLIGPQRSSGNTIYF TGTGCCAGCAGCCTTATCGGCCCGCAAAGGAGTTCTGGAAACACCATATATTTT
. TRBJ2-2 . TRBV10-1 CASSGSTGELFF TGCGCCAGCAGTGGAAGCACCGGGGAGCTGTTTTTT
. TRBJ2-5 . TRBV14 CASSQRYQETQYF TGTGCCAGCAGCCAGCGGTACCAAGAGACCCAGTACTTC
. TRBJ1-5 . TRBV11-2 CASSLFPGTSNQPQHF TGTGCCAGCAGCTTATTCCCGGGTACGAGCAATCAGCCCCAGCATTTT
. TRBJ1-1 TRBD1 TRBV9 CASSAGQGVSTEAFF TGTGCCAGCAGCGCCGGACAGGGGGTGAGCACTGAAGCTTTCTTT
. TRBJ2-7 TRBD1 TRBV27 CASSSNAGTGAHEQYF TGTGCCAGCAGTTCCAATGCAGGGACAGGGGCCCACGAGCAGTACTTC
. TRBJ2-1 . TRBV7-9 CASSHINRAEISYNEQFF TGTGCCAGCAGCCACATTAACCGAGCGGAAATCTCCTACAATGAGCAGTTCTTC
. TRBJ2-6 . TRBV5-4 CASAAFTRQSRANVLTF TGTGCCAGCGCCGCGTTCACCAGACAAAGTCGGGCCAACGTCCTGACTTTC
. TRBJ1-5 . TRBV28 CASSLFPSYSNQPQHF TGTGCCAGCAGTTTATTTCCGAGTTATAGCAATCAGCCCCAGCATTTT
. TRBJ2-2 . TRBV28 CASSLRRQYLTDTGELFF TGTGCCAGCAGTTTGAGACGACAGTACCTCACCGACACCGGGGAGCTGTTTTTT
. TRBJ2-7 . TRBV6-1 CASSEYRQEYEQYF TGTGCCAGCAGTGAATACAGACAGGAATACGAGCAGTACTTC